The 8 T cell receptor beta chains below come from one sample, sequenced in a study of T cell responses to AZD1222 COVID-19 vaccine. Produced via immunoSEQ multiplex PCR; TCRdb's table is partial and in-frame only. The sample yields around 99,000 clones, approximately 89% seen once. Sequencing used peripheral blood, obtained 28 days after the second AZD1222 dose. The receptors originated from an adult who received the AZD1222 COVID-19 vaccine.

The rearrangement joins TRBV6-1 to TRBJ1-4; D gene ambiguous. This CDR3 spans 16 amino acids. Trimming took off 1 base at V and 12 bases at J, with 21 bases between the two ends. From germline, CDR1 is MNHNS and CDR2 SASEGT. The CDR3, as DNA: TGTGCCAGCAGTGAAGTCCGGCAGCCCCTAGAATGGGAACTGTTTTTT. This encodes CASSEVRQPLEWELFF.

This clone was recorded once. This chain uses TRBV9 with TRBJ2-3; D unresolved. This CDR3 has 13 residues. Trimming left V 4 bases short and J 6 bases short, with 12 bases between. Germline assignment: CDR1 SGDLS and CDR2 YYNGEE. CDR3 coding DNA: TGTGCCAGCAGCCCCCGACAACGGGATACGCAGTATTTT. It encodes CASSPRQRDTQYF.

J is TRBJ2-3 and V is TRBV5-8; TRBD2 agrees at 14 bases. This CDR3 has 17 residues. The V gene end was trimmed by 4 bases and the J gene end by 0 bases; junction bases not matched to a gene: 4. CDR1 is SGHTS, CDR2 YDEGEE, per germline. CDR3: CASSLGLAGASTDTQYF. The CDR3 coding sequence is TGTGCCAGCAGCCTGGGACTAGCGGGGGCTAGCACAGATACGCAGTATTTT.

The chain combines TRBV19 with TRBJ1-1, with a possible D match to TRBD1 (6 bases). Germline lookup yields CDR1 LNHDA and CDR2 SQIVND (reference sequence). The CDR3 runs 14 residues. The ends were cut back, 6 bases at V and 5 bases at J, with 16 bases in the middle. This CDR3 is CASRPQGPPTEAFF. For the CDR3, the DNA is TGTGCCAGTAGACCACAGGGACCGCCGACTGAAGCTTTCTTT.

Comments on this clone: Additional DNA sequences in this sample encode the identical CDR3. V and J are TRBV30 and TRBJ1-5; TRBD1 is a possible D gene (6 bases). The V and J ends lost 1 base and 6 bases respectively, with 10 bases between them. Germline V gene lookup returns CDR1 GTSNPN and CDR2 SVGIG (reference sequence). The CDR3 runs 13 residues. CDR3 loop: CAWSDRAGQPQHF. In DNA, the CDR3 is TGTGCCTGGAGTGACAGGGCAGGTCAGCCCCAGCATTTT.

J is TRBJ1-4 and V is TRBV9, with 8 bases fitting TRBD1. Germline V gives CDR1 SGDLS, CDR2 YYNGEE. With 4 bases clipped from V and 7 bases from J, the junction kept 9 bases outside the gene matches. The CDR3 extends over 15 amino acids. This CDR3 is CASSQRQGIAEKLFF. The CDR3 bases are TGTGCCAGCAGCCAAAGACAGGGGATAGCTGAAAAACTGTTTTTT.

The CDR3 here is CASSFWTGYGYTF. The CDR3 DNA is TGTGCCAGCAGTTTTTGGACAGGCTATGGCTACACCTTC. The chain has TRBV6-5 and TRBJ1-2; 7 bases fit TRBD1. Germline V lookup: CDR1 MNHEY, CDR2 SVGAGI. The CDR3 runs 13 residues. Losses at the gene ends were 4 bases for V and 4 bases for J; bases not matched to a gene: 3.

The chain has TRBV5-1 and TRBJ2-3, with D possibly matching TRBD2 (6 bases). Per the germline V gene, CDR1 is SGHRS and CDR2 is YFSETQ. The CDR3 covers 14 residues. Deletions cut 6 bases from V and 5 bases from J, with 16 bases between. The CDR3 loop reads CASNMAAGGDTQYF. The CDR3 nucleotides are TGCGCCAGCAATATGGCTGCCGGGGGAGATACGCAGTATTTT.